These 6 T cell receptor beta chains originate from one sample sequenced in a study of T cell repertoires in cytomegalovirus infection. TCRdb re-analysed the reads in MiXCR, keeping a single row per CDR3 protein. The sample holds hundreds of thousands of distinct CDR3 sequences, 17% seen once. The sample comprised PBMCs. The receptors stem from a human donor in good health (CMV status not recorded). Some clones in this sample may be carry-over from other donors' samples.

The rearrangement uses TRBV12-3 or TRBV12-4 and TRBJ1-1, with 7 bases fitting TRBD1. The CDR3 consists of 18 residues. The trim removed 6 bases at V and 4 bases at J, leaving 20 bases unmatched. The CDR3 loop is CASSPDGVGGQGGTEAFF. Here the CDR3 DNA reads TGTGCCAGCAGCCCAGACGGGGTCGGCGGGCAGGGGGGCACTGAAGCTTTCTTT.

A single count supports this clonotype. The chain has TRBV20-1 and TRBJ1-4; D ambiguous. V lost 2 bases and J lost 8, with 18 bases in between. The CDR3 is made up of 15 amino acids. The germline V gene encodes CDR1 DFQATT and CDR2 SNEGSKA (reference sequence). The CDR3 loop reads CSARRIRQAGEKLFF. For the CDR3, the DNA is TGCAGTGCTAGAAGAATTCGTCAGGCAGGCGAAAAACTGTTTTTT.

This clonotype came up many times. V gene TRBV12-3 or TRBV12-4 combines with J gene TRBJ2-5, with 11 nucleotides matching TRBD1. The length of the CDR3 is 15 residues. With V trimmed by 3 bases and J by 1 base, 1 base remained unmatched. The CDR3 region has the DNA TGTGCCAGCAGTTTCGGGACAGGGGGCCAAGAGACCCAGTACTTC. Protein sequence: CASSFGTGGQETQYF.

The gene calls are TRBV12-3 or TRBV12-4 and TRBJ2-7; 8 nucleotides line up with TRBD1. The CDR3 sequence is 17 residues long. J was trimmed by 6 bases and V by 1 base; bases with no gene match: 14. CDR3 region: CASSLGLGQVGLSEQYF. The DNA of the CDR3 is TGTGCCAGCAGTTTAGGGCTGGGACAGGTGGGATTATCCGAGCAGTACTTC.

This clonotype occurred many times. The chain couples TRBV6-5 to TRBJ1-6; the D is unclear. The CDR3 loop spans 12 amino acids. The V and J ends lost 2 bases and 7 bases respectively, with 3 bases between them. In germline, CDR1 is MNHEY, CDR2 SVGAGI. In nucleotides, the CDR3 is TGTGCCAGCAGTTACCAGAATTCACCCCTCCACTTT. Protein sequence: CASSYQNSPLHF.

This clonotype was seen only a few times. For the CDR3, the DNA is TGTGCCAGCATTCGACAGGGCTCCTACAATGAGCAGTTCTTC. It encodes CASIRQGSYNEQFF. The genes are TRBV2 and TRBJ2-1, with 7 bases identical to TRBD1. This CDR3 has 14 residues. Germline V lookup: CDR1 SNHLY, CDR2 FYNNEI. Germline trimming cut 7 bases from V and 0 bases from J; bases unmatched to any gene: 3.